A single sample is the source of the 23 T cell receptor beta chains below, sequenced in a study of shared clonotypes between healthy human individuals. Clones were read by immunoSEQ multiplex PCR, and TCRdb kept only the in-frame ones, dropping some. The table lists about a million clones, approximately 75% of them singletons. Sequencing was performed on memory CD4+ T cells from PBMCs. The subset is: CD45RA-negative fraction. These receptors all come from a man younger than 35 in good health. Some clones in this sample may be carry-over from other donors' samples.

This chain connects TRBV30 to TRBJ1-1; 8 bases are a match to TRBD1. Trimming at V came to 1 base and at J to 8 bases, leaving 3 bases not matched to a gene. Germline V gene data show CDR1 as GTSNPN and CDR2 as SVGIG (reference sequence). CDR3 length equals 12 residues. CDR3 nucleotide sequence: TGTGCCTGGAGTGATAGGACAGGGGAAGCTTTCTTT. This codes for CAWSDRTGEAFF.

The chain links TRBV7-9 to TRBJ1-2, with no clear D. The length of the CDR3 is 12 residues. V was clipped by 4 bases and J by 3 bases, with 6 bases between them. CDR1 and CDR2 from the germline V gene are SEHNR and FQNEAQ (reference sequence). For the CDR3, the DNA is TGTGCCAGCAGCTCCACTTACTATGGCTACACCTTC. This codes for CASSSTYYGYTF.

This chain connects TRBV7-9 to TRBJ1-2, with D hard to call. CDR1 is SEHNR and CDR2 is FQNEAQ in the germline V gene (reference sequence). V lost 1 base and J lost 2, with 11 bases in between. This CDR3 has 15 residues. In DNA form, the CDR3 reads TGTGCCAGCAGCTTAGGAGGAGCTGGAAACTATGGCTACACCTTC. Protein: CASSLGGAGNYGYTF.

With respect to this clone: This CDR3 is also generated by other DNA sequences in the sample. The chain has TRBV9 and TRBJ2-3; tentatively, D is TRBD1 (6 bases). CDR3 length: 14 residues. The germline V and J ends were trimmed by 2 bases and 2 bases, with 9 bases remaining between them. Germline CDR1 and CDR2: SGDLS and YYNGEE. As DNA, the CDR3 is TGTGCCAGCAGCGTTCAGGGGTCCACAGATACGCAGTATTTT. Protein product: CASSVQGSTDTQYF.

The genes are TRBV7-9 and TRBJ2-1, with D unclear. The germline V gene encodes CDR1 SEHNR and CDR2 FQNEAQ (reference sequence). The CDR3 loop spans 14 amino acids. V was pared by 2 bases and J by 8 bases, with 13 bases between. This chain's CDR3 is CASSLRFSSDEQFF. The CDR3 nucleotides are TGTGCCAGCAGCTTAAGGTTTAGCAGCGATGAGCAGTTCTTC.

The CDR3 region is CASSEAGQGWVGDYEQYF. In DNA form, the CDR3 reads TGTGCCAGCAGTGAAGCGGGACAGGGGTGGGTGGGCGACTACGAGCAGTACTTC. The chain recombines TRBV6-1 with TRBJ2-7, with 10 bases matching TRBD1. V trimming: 0 bases; J trimming: 3 bases; junction bases outside the gene matches: 11. Germline loops: CDR1 MNHNS, CDR2 SASEGT. The CDR3 runs to 18 residues.

A single count supports this clone. A much larger clone sits a single nucleotide away, making a read error possible. The same CDR3 also results from other DNA sequences found in this sample. The CDR3 nucleotides read TGCGCCAGCAGCTTCGGGACTAGCACAGATACGCAGTATTTT. It codes for CASSFGTSTDTQYF. The chain uses TRBV5-1 and TRBJ2-3; D might be TRBD2 (6 bases). Trimming left V 2 bases short and J 0 bases short, with 7 bases between. Germline CDR1 and CDR2: SGHRS and YFSETQ. CDR3 size: 14 residues.

The rearrangement joins TRBV6-1 to TRBJ1-3; tentative D call: TRBD1 (5 bases). CDR3 length: 15 residues. V gave up 11 bases and J gave up 0 bases, with 17 bases separating them. Looked up from germline, CDR1 is MNHNS and CDR2 is SASEGT. The CDR3 protein is CALWGLDGSGNTIYF. CDR3 DNA sequence: TGTGCCTTATGGGGACTGGACGGCTCTGGAAACACCATATATTTT.

CDR3 DNA sequence: TGTGCCGTTAAAGGAAGCGGGTCCTACAATGAGCAGTTCTTC. Amino acids: CAVKGSGSYNEQFF. The J gene is TRBJ2-1, the V gene TRBV19, with a possible D match to TRBD2 (6 bases). Germline V gene data show CDR1 as LNHDA and CDR2 as SQIVND (reference sequence). The CDR3 spans 14 residues. Trimming removed 11 bases from V and 1 base from J, with 15 bases in between.

The V call is TRBV10-3, the J call TRBJ1-1; D is uncertain. Germline V CDR1 and CDR2: ENHRY, SYGVKD. There are 12 residues in the CDR3. V lost 3 bases and J lost 1, with 3 bases in between. CDR3 coding DNA: TGTGCCATCAGTGACCAGAACACTGAAGCTTTCTTT. It encodes CAISDQNTEAFF.

The chain uses TRBV28 and TRBJ2-4; no clear D gene. This CDR3 comprises 16 residues. V shed 5 bases and J shed 3 bases, with 17 bases lying between them. CDR1 MDHEN and CDR2 SYDVKM come from the germline V gene. CDR3 sequence: CASSPLDPRVKNIQYF. CDR3 coding DNA: TGTGCCAGCAGTCCCCTCGATCCGAGAGTCAAAAACATTCAGTACTTC.

The chain recombines TRBV19 with TRBJ1-1; maybe TRBD1 (5 bases). Germline assignment: CDR1 LNHDA and CDR2 SQIVND (reference sequence). The CDR3 runs to 15 residues. V lost 8 bases and J 4 bases, leaving 20 bases between the germline ends. The CDR3 spells CASFSWTSGRTEAFF. The DNA for the CDR3 is TGTGCCAGTTTCTCCTGGACCTCGGGGCGCACTGAAGCTTTCTTT. The variable domain in full, with the rest retrieved from reference TRBV19 and TRBJ1-1, is DGGITQSPKYLFRKEGQNVTLSCEQNLNHDAMYWYRQDPGQGLRLIYYSQIVNDFQKGDIAEGYSVSREKKESFPLTVTSAQKNPTAFYLCASFSWTSGRTEAFFGQGTRLTVV.

This chain uses TRBV4-1 with TRBJ2-1; no definite D call. Germline CDR1 reads MGHRA; CDR2 reads YSYEKL. The V and J ends lost 0 bases and 1 base respectively, with 10 bases between them. The CDR3 has 16 residues. In nucleotides, the CDR3 is TGCGCCAGCAGCCAAGAACCGTCGCGATCCTACAATGAGCAGTTCTTC. Its translation: CASSQEPSRSYNEQFF.

J is TRBJ2-7 and V is TRBV7-9; 13 bases are a match to TRBD2. The junction had 5 bases not matched to a gene; V was cut back by 5 bases and J by 4 bases. CDR3 length: 15 amino acids. The germline gives CDR1 SEHNR, CDR2 FQNEAQ (reference sequence). The CDR3: CASSPGLAGVYEQYF. The CDR3 bases are TGTGCCAGCAGCCCAGGACTAGCGGGAGTGTACGAGCAGTACTTC. The full variable domain, with the rest looked up from reference TRBV7-9 and TRBJ2-7, is DTGVSQNPRHKITKRGQNVTFRCDPISEHNRLYWYRQTLGQGPEFLTYFQNEAQLEKSRLLSDRFSAERPKGSFSTLEIQRTEQGDSAMYLCASSPGLAGVYEQYFGPGTRLTVT.

This chain uses TRBV7-6 with TRBJ2-3; 8 nucleotides match TRBD1. This CDR3 comprises 14 residues. Germline CDR1 reads SGHVS; CDR2 reads FNYEAQ. The junction had 1 base not matched to a gene; V was cut back by 4 bases and J by 1 base. The CDR3 region has the DNA TGTGCCAGCAGCTCGGGACAGGGCACAGATACGCAGTATTTT. Residues: CASSSGQGTDTQYF.

V gene TRBV5-1 combines with J gene TRBJ1-1; 8 bases align to TRBD1. There are 14 residues in the CDR3. Germline CDR1 and CDR2: SGHRS and YFSETQ. J gave up 3 bases and V 4 bases, and 5 bases lay outside the gene matches. In DNA form, the CDR3 reads TGCGCCAGCAGCCACGACAGGGGAGACACTGAAGCTTTCTTT. Translating gives CASSHDRGDTEAFF.

This chain joins TRBV11-2 and TRBJ1-3; 10 bases are shared with TRBD1. The germline V gene encodes CDR1 SGHAT and CDR2 FQNNGV. Trimming cost V 1 base and J 2 bases; bases outside gene matches: 11. The CDR3 spans 19 residues. The CDR3 DNA sequence: TGTGCCAGCAGCTTAGGCCGACAGGGGGCGCGGGACCCTGGAAACACCATATATTTT. Its translation: CASSLGRQGARDPGNTIYF.

The chain carries TRBV7-9 and TRBJ2-3, with TRBD2 matching 8 bases. CDR3 length: 12 amino acids. The germline V gene encodes CDR1 SEHNR and CDR2 FQNEAQ (reference sequence). V shed 8 bases, J shed 7 bases, and the junction held 5 bases outside the gene matches. The CDR3 loop is CASYGGGNTQYF. As DNA, the CDR3 is TGTGCCAGCTACGGCGGGGGGAATACGCAGTATTTT. The variable domain in full, completed from reference TRBV7-9 and TRBJ2-3, reads DTGVSQNPRHKITKRGQNVTFRCDPISEHNRLYWYRQTLGQGPEFLTYFQNEAQLEKSRLLSDRFSAERPKGSFSTLEIQRTEQGDSAMYLCASYGGGNTQYFGPGTRLTVL.

The chain couples TRBV4-3 to TRBJ1-4; D not resolved. Per the germline V gene, CDR1 is LGHNA and CDR2 is YSLEER. The CDR3 contains 13 residues. V lost 4 bases and J lost 5, with 8 bases in between. The CDR3 DNA follows: TGCGCCAGCAGCCGTAAACTGAATGAAAAACTGTTTTTT. It specifies CASSRKLNEKLFF.

V is TRBV2 and J is TRBJ2-7, with 7 bases that match TRBD2. Germline values: CDR1 SNHLY, CDR2 FYNNEI. Trimming removed 5 bases from V and 2 bases from J; junction bases left unmatched: 0. CDR3 length: 12 residues. In DNA, the CDR3 is TGTGCCAGCAGTCTAGCGGCCTACGAGCAGTACTTC. Encoded protein: CASSLAAYEQYF.

The rearrangement joins TRBV30 to TRBJ1-6, with D uncertain. This CDR3 is built from 13 residues. The V end was cut by 2 bases, the J end by 6 bases, with 8 bases between. Germline CDR1 and CDR2: GTSNPN and SVGIG (reference sequence). The CDR3, as DNA: TGTGCCTGGAGTCCCCAACGTAATTCACCCCTCCACTTT. Encoded protein: CAWSPQRNSPLHF.

The gene calls are TRBV10-3 and TRBJ2-7; possibly TRBD2 for D (6 bases). The CDR3 runs 16 residues. The V end lost 10 bases, the J end lost 5 bases, and 27 bases lay between the germline ends. From germline, CDR1 is ENHRY and CDR2 SYGVKD. This chain's CDR3 is CATWRGLATRGNEQYF. The CDR3 bases are TGTGCCACATGGCGCGGGCTAGCGACCCGAGGGAACGAGCAGTACTTC.

This clone was recorded once. The chain couples TRBV28 to TRBJ1-4; TRBD1 is a possible D gene (5 bases). Trimming took 8 bases from V and 3 from J, leaving 10 bases between them. The germline gives CDR1 MDHEN, CDR2 SYDVKM. This CDR3 region has 13 residues. In DNA form, the CDR3 reads TGTGCCAGCTTTTCGACAGCTAATGAAAAACTGTTTTTT. This encodes CASFSTANEKLFF.